Listed below are T cell receptor beta chains from one sample, sequenced in a study of neoadjuvant nivolumab and ipilimumab in lung cancer. Profiled with immunoSEQ multiplex PCR; TCRdb holds only in-frame clones, not every one. The sample includes approximately 35,000 clones, 92% seen only once; the top ten take roughly 2%. The material sequenced was peripheral blood, taken after neoadjuvant nivolumab, alone or with ipilimumab, at or shortly before surgery. These receptors came from an adult with non-small cell lung cancer. The CDR3 runs from the conserved cysteine through the conserved F or W. D genes are given only for firm matches. A clone size is listed for some rows: how often the clone was seen (once, few, many), or a class if it is expanded.

CDR3 protein,CDR3 DNA,clone size,V gene,J gene,D gene,CDR3 length
CASSGQGARGNTEAFF,TGTGCCAGCAGTGGACAGGGGGCTCGGGGGAACACTGAAGCTTTCTTT,-,TRBV25-1,TRBJ1-1,TRBD1,16
CASSRDYQETQYF,TGTGCCAGCAGCCGGGACTACCAAGAGACCCAGTACTTC,-,TRBV11-2,TRBJ2-5,-,13
CASSERMMAYEQYF,TGTGCCAGCAGTGAAAGAATGATGGCCTACGAGCAGTACTTC,few,TRBV6-1,TRBJ2-7,-,14
CASSSQGKSQETQYF,TGTGCCAGCAGCTCACAGGGAAAGAGCCAAGAGACCCAGTACTTC,few,TRBV5-4,TRBJ2-5,-,15
CASSLSGANTGELFF,TGCGCCAGCAGCTTGTCCGGGGCCAACACCGGGGAGCTGTTTTTT,-,TRBV5-1,TRBJ2-2,-,15
CASSREAGSYEQYF,TGTGCCAGCAGCCGGGAGGCAGGGAGCTACGAGCAGTACTTC,few,TRBV2,TRBJ2-7,TRBD2,14
CASSLAVSYEQYF,TGTGCCAGCAGCTTGGCCGTTTCCTACGAGCAGTACTTC,-,TRBV5-5,TRBJ2-7,-,13
CASSMGHQPYEQYF,TGTGCCAGCAGCATGGGCCATCAACCTTACGAGCAGTACTTC,-,TRBV7-9,TRBJ2-7,-,14
CASSPRQAGSGTEAFF,TGTGCCAGCTCTCCCCGACAGGCTGGGTCGGGGACTGAAGCTTTCTTT,once,TRBV18,TRBJ1-1,-,16
CASSSGLAGYTDTQYF,TGTGCCAGCAGTTCGGGACTAGCGGGATACACAGATACGCAGTATTTT,-,TRBV7-9,TRBJ2-3,TRBD2,16
CASSRGDYTYEQYF,TGTGCCAGCAGCCGGGGGGACTATACCTACGAGCAGTACTTC,-,TRBV7-2,TRBJ2-7,TRBD2,14
CASSLSGVNTEAFF,TGTGCCAGCAGCTTATCGGGAGTGAACACTGAAGCTTTCTTT,-,TRBV7-9,TRBJ1-1,-,14
CASSRGQGARVEAFF,TGTGCCAGCAGCAGGGGACAGGGGGCGCGGGTTGAAGCTTTCTTT,-,TRBV5-4,TRBJ1-1,TRBD1,15
CASSETSIADTQYF,TGCGCCAGCAGCGAGACTAGTATCGCAGATACGCAGTATTTT,-,TRBV5-1,TRBJ2-3,-,14
CASSPTFRRGSSYEQYF,TGTGCCAGCAGCCCTACTTTCAGGAGAGGAAGCTCCTACGAGCAGTACTTC,-,TRBV5-4,TRBJ2-7,-,17
CASHHGGQRFNQPQHF,TGTGCCAGCCATCATGGGGGACAGCGTTTCAATCAGCCCCAGCATTTT,-,TRBV6-6,TRBJ1-5,TRBD1,16
CASSPTRQWDTQYF,TGTGCCAGCTCACCAACAAGGCAGTGGGATACGCAGTATTTT,once,TRBV18,TRBJ2-3,-,14
CASSLQGVFSGANVLTF,TGTGCCAGCAGCTTGCAGGGGGTCTTCTCTGGGGCCAACGTCCTGACTTTC,once,TRBV5-6,TRBJ2-6,TRBD1,17
CASSLAVGTGANVLTF,TGTGCCAGCAGCTTAGCCGTAGGGACTGGGGCCAACGTCCTGACTTTC,-,TRBV7-9,TRBJ2-6,-,16
CASLHQGRRDPSGQYF,TGTGCCAGCTTACACCAGGGGCGGCGGGACCCCTCGGGGCAGTACTTC,-,TRBV2,TRBJ2-7,-,16
CASSGEGATGDEQFF,TGTGCCAGCTCCGGGGAGGGGGCAACGGGCGATGAGCAGTTCTTC,-,TRBV7-9,TRBJ2-1,-,15
CASSQATVRERITDTQYF,TGCGCCAGCAGCCAAGCTACGGTCCGGGAGCGGATCACAGATACGCAGTATTTT,-,TRBV4-1,TRBJ2-3,-,18
CASSDGTMERQYF,TGTGCCAGCAGTGACGGGACCATGGAAAGGCAGTACTTC,-,TRBV6-1,TRBJ2-7,-,13
CASSQELRTGGQPQHF,TGCGCCAGCAGCCAAGAGTTGCGGACAGGGGGCCAGCCCCAGCATTTT,-,TRBV4-1,TRBJ1-5,TRBD1,16
CASSSTDTQYF,TGTGCCAGCTCGAGCACAGATACGCAGTATTTT,-,TRBV28,TRBJ2-3,-,11
CSVLAGGRDNEQFF,TGCAGCGTTTTGGCGGGGGGTCGAGACAATGAGCAGTTCTTC,-,TRBV29-1,TRBJ2-1,TRBD2,14
CASSSRDRGEKLFF,TGTGCCAGCAGTTCTCGGGACAGGGGAGAAAAACTGTTTTTT,once,TRBV27,TRBJ1-4,TRBD1,14
CASSLDGTAAKNIQYF,TGTGCCAGCAGCTTAGATGGGACAGCCGCCAAAAACATTCAGTACTTC,-,TRBV7-2,TRBJ2-4,TRBD1,16
CASSADRGLYTEAFF,TGTGCCAGCAGCGCGGACAGGGGGCTCTATACGGAAGCTTTCTTT,-,TRBV11-1,TRBJ1-1,TRBD1,15
CSARDTGANVLTF,TGCAGCGCCAGGGATACTGGGGCCAACGTCCTGACTTTC,-,TRBV29-1,TRBJ2-6,-,13
CASSYRDDTEAFF,TGTGCCAGCTCATACAGGGACGACACTGAAGCTTTCTTT,-,TRBV18,TRBJ1-1,-,13
CASSLTDQETQYF,TGCGCCAGCAGCTTGACAGATCAAGAGACCCAGTACTTC,-,TRBV5-1,TRBJ2-5,-,13
CASSRLHGQGADEQYF,TGTGCCAGCAGCCGACTCCACGGGCAGGGGGCCGACGAGCAGTACTTC,-,TRBV2,TRBJ2-7,TRBD1,16